This T cell receptor (beta chain) derives from a study of neoadjuvant anti-PD-1 for oral cavity cancer. Study-wide context: Patients mostly received three to four biweekly nivolumab doses at 3 mg/kg before surgery. Non-progressing patients received a fourth nivolumab dose near day 43, then surgery on days 50-56.

The V end was cut by 7 bases, the J end by 5 bases, with 14 bases between. The V gene's germline CDR1 is LNHDA and CDR2 SQIVND (reference sequence). The CDR3 is 13 amino acids. As for time point: after neoadjuvant nivolumab, at surgical resection. Patients had HPV-negative, locally advanced oral cavity squamous cell carcinoma. TCRdb's copy holds only in-frame clones and misses some; the assay was immunoSEQ multiplex PCR. The sample yields 72,000 or so clones, roughly nine tenths seen once. This specimen consisted of PBMCs, obtained after nivolumab (anti-PD-1) treatment. The chain joins TRBV19 to TRBJ1-1; a weak D match, TRBD1 (5 bases). This clonotype was sampled from a person between 35 and 79 years old with oral cavity squamous cell carcinoma. CDR3 amino acids: CASTLERGTEAFF. Here the CDR3 DNA reads TGTGCCAGTACCCTGGAAAGGGGAACTGAAGCTTTCTTT.